The rows below give T cell receptor beta chains drawn from one sample of a study of blood T cell repertoires in COVID-19. The repertoire was sequenced with immunoSEQ multiplex PCR; TCRdb's copy has only in-frame clones and lacks some. Of 11,000 to 15,000 clones listed, approximately 87% are singletons. What was sequenced was peripheral blood. These receptors all stem from a human donor in a cohort sampled during active COVID-19. CDR3s include the opening cysteine and the closing phenylalanine or tryptophan. Fields, in order: V gene, clone size, D gene, J gene, CDR3 protein, CDR3 DNA. The D gene is left open where the match is weak. Clone size is shown for a subset of rows, as once, few, many or a class of expanded clone.

v_call: TRBV6-1; clone_size: once; d_call: .; j_call: TRBJ2-1; cdr3_aa: CASSALTRSSYNEQFF; cdr3_nt: TGTGCCAGCAGTGCCCTTACAAGGAGCTCCTACAATGAGCAGTTCTTC
v_call: TRBV14; clone_size: .; d_call: .; j_call: TRBJ1-3; cdr3_aa: CASSQGVLNTIYF; cdr3_nt: TGTGCCAGCAGCCAAGGAGTTTTAAACACCATATATTTT
v_call: TRBV11-2; clone_size: .; d_call: TRBD2; j_call: TRBJ2-1; cdr3_aa: CASSLGAGGFNEQFF; cdr3_nt: TGTGCCAGCAGCTTAGGAGCGGGAGGGTTCAATGAGCAGTTCTTC
v_call: TRBV4-1; clone_size: .; d_call: TRBD1; j_call: TRBJ1-2; cdr3_aa: CASSQRFDRQGSYGYTF; cdr3_nt: TGCGCCAGCAGCCAAAGGTTTGACCGACAGGGGAGCTATGGCTACACCTTC
v_call: TRBV19; clone_size: .; d_call: TRBD1; j_call: TRBJ1-5; cdr3_aa: CASSRDRGQGQPQHF; cdr3_nt: TGTGCCAGTAGTCGGGACAGGGGACAAGGACAGCCCCAGCATTTT
v_call: TRBV9; clone_size: once; d_call: TRBD2; j_call: TRBJ2-4; cdr3_aa: CASSVDSGGRNIQYF; cdr3_nt: TGTGCCAGCAGCGTAGATTCGGGGGGGCGGAACATTCAGTACTTC
v_call: TRBV4-3; clone_size: .; d_call: .; j_call: TRBJ1-2; cdr3_aa: CASSQGQANTGYGYTF; cdr3_nt: TGCGCCAGCAGCCAAGGACAGGCAAATACGGGCTATGGCTACACCTTC
v_call: TRBV15; clone_size: .; d_call: TRBD1; j_call: TRBJ2-7; cdr3_aa: CATSRDRGQGYEQYF; cdr3_nt: TGTGCCACCAGCAGAGATAGGGGACAGGGCTACGAGCAGTACTTC
v_call: TRBV4-1; clone_size: .; d_call: .; j_call: TRBJ2-3; cdr3_aa: CASSQRGNPGADTQYF; cdr3_nt: TGCGCCAGCAGCCAAAGGGGCAATCCAGGCGCAGATACGCAGTATTTT
v_call: TRBV24-1; clone_size: .; d_call: TRBD2; j_call: TRBJ2-5; cdr3_aa: CATSGLAGTLQETQYF; cdr3_nt: TGTGCCACCAGTGGACTAGCGGGGACCCTACAAGAGACCCAGTACTTC
v_call: TRBV6-1; clone_size: .; d_call: TRBD2; j_call: TRBJ2-7; cdr3_aa: CASSESALLAGTSYEQYF; cdr3_nt: TGTGCCAGCAGCGAATCGGCTTTATTAGCGGGGACCTCCTACGAGCAGTACTTC
v_call: TRBV28; clone_size: .; d_call: .; j_call: TRBJ1-2; cdr3_aa: CASSSLGGRHGYTF; cdr3_nt: TGTGCCAGCAGTTCCCTTGGAGGCAGACATGGCTACACCTTC
v_call: TRBV11-3; clone_size: .; d_call: .; j_call: TRBJ2-2; cdr3_aa: CASSLGGRAGELFF; cdr3_nt: TGTGCCAGCAGCTTAGGGGGCCGAGCCGGGGAGCTGTTTTTT
v_call: TRBV28; clone_size: .; d_call: .; j_call: TRBJ1-1; cdr3_aa: CASRGAGTEAFF; cdr3_nt: TGTGCCAGCAGGGGGGCAGGGACTGAAGCTTTCTTT
v_call: TRBV2; clone_size: few; d_call: .; j_call: TRBJ2-2; cdr3_aa: CASAGGSVDTGELFF; cdr3_nt: TGTGCCAGCGCCGGTGGCAGCGTGGACACCGGGGAGCTGTTTTTT
v_call: TRBV9; clone_size: .; d_call: .; j_call: TRBJ2-1; cdr3_aa: CASSVGAGPYNEQFF; cdr3_nt: TGTGCCAGCAGCGTAGGGGCAGGTCCCTACAATGAGCAGTTCTTC
v_call: TRBV30; clone_size: .; d_call: .; j_call: TRBJ1-4; cdr3_aa: CAWSLSLSGVTEKLFF; cdr3_nt: TGTGCCTGGAGTTTATCCTTGAGTGGAGTGACTGAAAAACTGTTTTTT
v_call: TRBV9; clone_size: once; d_call: .; j_call: TRBJ2-7; cdr3_aa: CASSVEQGYSYEQYF; cdr3_nt: TGTGCCAGCAGCGTAGAGCAGGGTTATTCCTACGAGCAGTACTTC
v_call: TRBV25-1; clone_size: .; d_call: TRBD1; j_call: TRBJ1-4; cdr3_aa: CASSETGSGEKLFF; cdr3_nt: TGTGCCAGCAGTGAGACAGGGTCGGGTGAAAAACTGTTTTTT
v_call: TRBV25-1; clone_size: once; d_call: .; j_call: TRBJ2-7; cdr3_aa: CATGQTYEQYF; cdr3_nt: TGTGCTACGGGACAAACCTACGAGCAGTACTTC
v_call: TRBV28; clone_size: .; d_call: .; j_call: TRBJ1-1; cdr3_aa: CASRQAGHTEAFF; cdr3_nt: TGTGCCAGTAGACAGGCCGGGCACACTGAAGCTTTCTTT
v_call: TRBV2; clone_size: .; d_call: TRBD2; j_call: TRBJ2-1; cdr3_aa: CASLGGSTYEQFF; cdr3_nt: TGTGCCAGCTTGGGCGGGAGTACCTATGAGCAGTTCTTC
v_call: TRBV28; clone_size: once; d_call: TRBD1; j_call: TRBJ2-7; cdr3_aa: CASSGSGTGEYYEQYF; cdr3_nt: TGTGCCAGCAGCGGGTCCGGGACAGGGGAGTACTACGAGCAGTACTTC
v_call: TRBV7-8; clone_size: once; d_call: TRBD1; j_call: TRBJ2-5; cdr3_aa: CASSSKDRGLKGETQYF; cdr3_nt: TGTGCCAGCAGCTCGAAAGACAGGGGTCTCAAAGGGGAGACCCAGTACTTC
v_call: TRBV6-6; clone_size: .; d_call: .; j_call: TRBJ1-3; cdr3_aa: CASSRGGTGNTIYF; cdr3_nt: TGTGCCAGCAGTCGGGGGGGTACTGGAAACACCATATATTTT
v_call: TRBV6-5; clone_size: .; d_call: .; j_call: TRBJ2-5; cdr3_aa: CASSYSTVGTQYF; cdr3_nt: TGTGCCAGCAGTTACTCGACAGTAGGGACCCAGTACTTC
v_call: TRBV18; clone_size: .; d_call: .; j_call: TRBJ1-2; cdr3_aa: CASSPADYGYTF; cdr3_nt: TGTGCCAGCTCACCAGCAGACTATGGCTACACCTTC
v_call: TRBV19; clone_size: .; d_call: TRBD2; j_call: TRBJ2-1; cdr3_aa: CASKKGKFAGGPSYYNEQFF; cdr3_nt: TGTGCCAGTAAGAAGGGAAAGTTTGCGGGGGGTCCTTCGTATTACAATGAGCAGTTCTTC
v_call: TRBV24-1; clone_size: .; d_call: TRBD1; j_call: TRBJ1-5; cdr3_aa: CATSDDPGQGSNQPQHF; cdr3_nt: TGTGCCACCAGTGACGACCCGGGACAGGGTAGCAATCAGCCCCAGCATTTT
v_call: TRBV24-1; clone_size: .; d_call: TRBD2; j_call: TRBJ2-1; cdr3_aa: CATRTSNYNEQFF; cdr3_nt: TGTGCCACTAGGACTAGTAACTACAATGAGCAGTTCTTC
v_call: TRBV6-5; clone_size: .; d_call: TRBD2; j_call: TRBJ2-5; cdr3_aa: CASSSGLVGLGETQYF; cdr3_nt: TGTGCCAGCAGTTCCGGACTAGTAGGACTGGGGGAGACCCAGTACTTC
v_call: TRBV4-1; clone_size: .; d_call: TRBD1; j_call: TRBJ1-6; cdr3_aa: CASSQEHRGNSPLHF; cdr3_nt: TGCGCCAGCAGCCAAGAACACAGGGGGAATTCACCCCTCCACTTT